This TCR beta chain is drawn from a study of cytomegalovirus exposure and HLA in healthy donors. Whole-study findings and limits: Earlier analysis looked at TCR beta V segments, and most were productive about 87% or about 30% of the time. Specificity for CMV antigens was confirmed in vitro for a few of the CMV-associated chains. A later analysis reportedly found that, within productive TCRs, an Asian-associated ancestry cluster had fewer N-insertions than the mean observed across the approximately 600 donors. A later analysis linked a missense variant in DCLRE1C to the trimming of TCR beta V and J genes.

The germline gives CDR1 MGHRA, CDR2 YSYEKL. CDR3 length: 13 residues. V was cut by 2 bases and J by 6 bases, with 10 bases left in between. Use of 60 Vbeta and 13 Jbeta primers characterized the PCR. This table comes from immunoSEQ multiplex PCR, and its TCRdb copy is limited to in-frame clones, with some not included. Altogether about 120,000 clones are present, approximately 87% being singletons, with the ten largest covering about 20%. On this clone itself: The antigen is unknown.

The sequencing input was PBMCs. V is TRBV4-1 and J is TRBJ1-1; D call uncertain. The sequence derives from a man aged 18-30 years in good health and CMV-seropositive. The CDR3 coding sequence is TGCGCCAGCAGCCAAATCACTCCGGCTGAAGCTTTCTTT. Its protein product is CASSQITPAEAFF.